This T cell receptor (beta chain) was profiled in a study of T cells in narcolepsy. General study results and limits: Healthy controls reportedly lacked the autoreactive clonotypes serially found in patients' blood.

In germline, CDR1 is SGHNT, CDR2 YYREEE (reference sequence). The CDR3 loop spans 14 amino acids. With respect to this clone: The antigen is not known.

Sequencing was performed with immunoSEQ multiplex PCR; in TCRdb, only in-frame clones are kept and a portion is missing. The table shows more than 30,000 clones, with less than 90% occurring only once. This chain links TRBV5-4 with TRBJ2-5; weak D call: TRBD1 (5 bases). The J call may be incorrect, as the DNA end agrees better with TRBJ2-7. The source of this sequence is a human donor in good health. Sequences were obtained from memory (CD45RA-) CD4+ T cells from blood. The CDR3 DNA is TGTGCCAGCAGCTTGGTGGATAATAGGGGCGAGCAGTACTTC. Translating it yields CASSLVDNRGEQYF.